This TCR beta chain is drawn from a study of graft-versus-host responses after intestinal transplantation. Overall study context: Among the recipients, transplants were multivisceral, liver-intestinal, or isolated intestinal. Every recipient had anti-thymocyte globulin induction and roughly 3 years of tacrolimus plus steroids.

TCRdb's copy holds only in-frame clones and misses some; the assay was immunoSEQ multiplex PCR. The data contain under 9,000 clones, 55% to 75% of them seen just once; the ten biggest clones take up 8.5% to 10%. Points from the study as a whole: Subjects displaying graft-donor T cell macrochimerism possessed elevated graft-versus-host to host-versus-graft clonal ratios inside allografts. Some GvH clones were seen earlier in gut or blood, suggesting intestinal origin.

Intraepithelial and lamina propria lymphocytes were freed from processed graft tissue. Concerning this clone: What it binds is unknown.

The CDR3 length is 14 residues. Germline V gene sequence: CDR1 MNHNS, CDR2 SASEGT. V dropped 2 bases and J dropped 6 bases, with 10 bases sitting between them. J is TRBJ2-2 and V is TRBV6-1, with a weak D call TRBD1 (5 bases). This TCR was recovered from a human patient who received an intestinal transplant, so some T cells may come from the graft donor. The sequences come from ileum tissue, collected 450 to 470 days after transplant. The CDR3 is CASSESTGPGELFF. CDR3 bases: TGTGCCAGCAGTGAAAGTACAGGTCCCGGGGAGCTGTTTTTT.